Listed below are T cell receptor beta chains from one sample, sequenced in a study of blood T cell repertoires in COVID-19. TCRdb's copy holds only in-frame clones and misses some; the assay was immunoSEQ multiplex PCR. In the table there are about 430,000 clones, approximately 92% of which are singletons. The sequenced sample consisted of PBMCs or T cells enriched from blood (not recorded which). The receptors here all came from a man aged 25-45 years who had recovered from COVID-19. Both conserved end residues are part of each CDR3. A D gene is named only where the DNA matches it firmly. The listing skips clone size in some rows; elsewhere it reads once, few, many or a size class.

D gene: TRBD2; V gene: TRBV7-3; J gene: TRBJ2-1; clone size: .; CDR3 protein: CASRGGARLYNEQFF; CDR3 DNA: TGTGCCAGCAGGGGAGGGGCTAGGTTGTACAATGAGCAGTTCTTC
D gene: .; V gene: TRBV28; J gene: TRBJ2-7; clone size: .; CDR3 protein: CASSLDSPYEQYF; CDR3 DNA: TGTGCCAGCAGTTTGGACTCCCCTTACGAGCAGTACTTC
D gene: TRBD2; V gene: TRBV27; J gene: TRBJ2-1; clone size: .; CDR3 protein: CASSVSGLAPYNEQFF; CDR3 DNA: TGTGCCAGCAGTGTGTCGGGACTAGCGCCCTACAATGAGCAGTTCTTC
D gene: TRBD1; V gene: TRBV28; J gene: TRBJ1-5; clone size: .; CDR3 protein: CASSTSDRNNQPQHF; CDR3 DNA: TGTGCCAGCAGTACATCGGACAGGAACAATCAGCCCCAGCATTTT
D gene: .; V gene: TRBV27; J gene: TRBJ2-6; clone size: .; CDR3 protein: CASSPFRSSGANVLTF; CDR3 DNA: TGTGCCAGCAGCCCATTCCGGAGCTCTGGGGCCAACGTCCTGACTTTC
D gene: TRBD1; V gene: TRBV6-1; J gene: TRBJ1-5; clone size: .; CDR3 protein: CASSEGAGGWGNQPQHF; CDR3 DNA: TGTGCCAGCAGTGAAGGTGCAGGGGGCTGGGGCAATCAGCCCCAGCATTTT
D gene: TRBD1; V gene: TRBV18; J gene: TRBJ2-5; clone size: .; CDR3 protein: CASSSGQGQETQYF; CDR3 DNA: TGTGCCAGCTCGTCGGGACAGGGACAAGAGACCCAGTACTTC
D gene: .; V gene: TRBV5-1; J gene: TRBJ2-7; clone size: many; CDR3 protein: CASSLDGRGVYEQYF; CDR3 DNA: TGCGCCAGCAGCTTGGACGGGAGAGGCGTCTACGAGCAGTACTTC
D gene: .; V gene: TRBV7-9; J gene: TRBJ2-7; clone size: .; CDR3 protein: CASSLARGGNEQYF; CDR3 DNA: TGTGCCAGCAGCTTAGCGCGCGGAGGGAACGAGCAGTACTTC
D gene: .; V gene: TRBV18; J gene: TRBJ1-5; clone size: .; CDR3 protein: CASSPGGGGSNQPQHF; CDR3 DNA: TGTGCCAGCTCACCCGGAGGGGGGGGAAGCAATCAGCCCCAGCATTTT
D gene: TRBD2; V gene: TRBV11-2; J gene: TRBJ2-1; clone size: .; CDR3 protein: CASRPVSGSSYNEQFF; CDR3 DNA: TGTGCCAGCAGGCCCGTTAGCGGGAGCTCCTACAATGAGCAGTTCTTC
D gene: .; V gene: TRBV19; J gene: TRBJ1-3; clone size: .; CDR3 protein: CASSIGIGVPSGNTIYF; CDR3 DNA: TGTGCCAGTAGTATTGGTATCGGAGTTCCCTCTGGAAACACCATATATTTT
D gene: TRBD2; V gene: TRBV30; J gene: TRBJ2-1; clone size: .; CDR3 protein: CAWERERGNEQFF; CDR3 DNA: TGTGCCTGGGAGCGGGAGAGGGGCAATGAGCAGTTCTTC
D gene: .; V gene: TRBV19; J gene: TRBJ2-7; clone size: .; CDR3 protein: CASRPDPWSYEQYF; CDR3 DNA: TGTGCCAGTAGACCCGACCCCTGGAGCTACGAGCAGTACTTC
D gene: TRBD2; V gene: TRBV25-1; J gene: TRBJ2-3; clone size: .; CDR3 protein: CASSELTSASTDTQYF; CDR3 DNA: TGTGCCAGCAGTGAATTGACTAGCGCGTCCACAGATACGCAGTATTTT
D gene: .; V gene: TRBV5-1; J gene: TRBJ1-4; clone size: once; CDR3 protein: CASSAQAANEKLFF; CDR3 DNA: TGCGCCAGCAGCGCCCAGGCAGCTAATGAAAAACTGTTTTTT
D gene: .; V gene: TRBV24-1; J gene: TRBJ2-3; clone size: .; CDR3 protein: CATSDLTTGTDTQYF; CDR3 DNA: TGTGCCACCAGTGATTTAACGACAGGCACTGATACGCAGTATTTT
D gene: .; V gene: TRBV7-2; J gene: TRBJ2-7; clone size: .; CDR3 protein: CASSSALAPNYEQYF; CDR3 DNA: TGTGCCAGCAGCTCGGCACTAGCACCCAACTACGAGCAGTACTTC
D gene: TRBD1; V gene: TRBV11-2; J gene: TRBJ2-7; clone size: .; CDR3 protein: CASSLEQGTYEQYF; CDR3 DNA: TGTGCCAGCAGCTTAGAACAGGGGACCTACGAGCAGTACTTC
D gene: .; V gene: TRBV30; J gene: TRBJ1-2; clone size: .; CDR3 protein: CAWSFRQAGSYTF; CDR3 DNA: TGTGCCTGGAGTTTCCGACAGGCAGGGTCCTACACCTTC
D gene: TRBD1; V gene: TRBV24-1; J gene: TRBJ1-1; clone size: .; CDR3 protein: CATSESDRGAEAFF; CDR3 DNA: TGTGCCACCAGTGAGTCGGACAGGGGAGCTGAAGCTTTCTTT
D gene: TRBD2; V gene: TRBV28; J gene: TRBJ2-7; clone size: .; CDR3 protein: CASSSGGNEQYF; CDR3 DNA: TGTGCCAGCAGTTCGGGAGGCAACGAGCAGTACTTC